This is a list of T cell receptor beta chains from one sample in a study of T cells in narcolepsy. Data came from immunoSEQ multiplex PCR; TCRdb stores just in-frame clones and leaves some out. Altogether about 27,000 clones are present, about four fifths being singletons, with the ten largest covering 6.6%. Sequencing was done on a sample of memory (CD45RA-) CD4+ T cells from blood. These receptors came from a human donor in good health. Each CDR3 is given with its conserved first and last residue. D genes are given only for firm matches. A clone size is listed for some rows: how often the clone was seen (once, few, many), or a class if it is expanded.

V gene,J gene,D gene,clone size,CDR3 protein,CDR3 DNA
TRBV5-1,TRBJ1-5,.,.,CASSLTSNQPQHF,TGCGCCAGCAGCTTGACGAGCAATCAGCCCCAGCATTTT
TRBV5-1,TRBJ1-6,.,once,CASSEGGYNSPLHF,TGCGCCAGCAGCGAAGGGGGCTATAATTCACCCCTCCACTTT
TRBV5-1,TRBJ2-7,TRBD2,.,CASSLFASGSSYEQYF,TGCGCCAGCAGCTTGTTTGCTAGCGGGAGCTCCTACGAGCAGTACTTC
TRBV4-2,TRBJ2-7,TRBD2,.,CASSQAPSGSSKSYEQYF,TGTGCCAGCAGCCAAGCGCCTAGCGGGAGCTCAAAGTCCTACGAGCAGTACTTC
TRBV2,TRBJ2-6,.,.,CASSRGGSGANVLTF,TGTGCCAGCAGTCGAGGGGGCTCTGGGGCCAACGTCCTGACTTTC
TRBV7-2,TRBJ1-1,.,.,CASSAPLNRGGTEAFF,TGTGCCAGCAGCGCTCCACTAAACCGGGGTGGCACTGAAGCTTTCTTT
TRBV15,TRBJ1-1,.,.,CATRGDVNTEAFF,TGTGCCACCAGGGGGGACGTGAACACTGAAGCTTTCTTT
TRBV9,TRBJ1-2,.,few,CASREGDGGYTF,TGTGCCAGCAGGGAGGGGGATGGCGGCTACACCTTC
TRBV18,TRBJ2-3,.,.,CASSPQVGDTQYF,TGTGCCAGCTCACCACAAGTGGGAGATACGCAGTATTTT
TRBV6-5,TRBJ1-2,.,few,CASTRTASYGYTF,TGTGCCAGCACTCGGACAGCTTCTTATGGCTACACCTTC
TRBV7-2,TRBJ2-5,.,.,CASSPYGSREETQYF,TGTGCCAGCAGCCCCTACGGGAGTCGGGAAGAGACCCAGTACTTC
TRBV4-2,TRBJ2-3,TRBD2,once,CASSQQGPGGGDTQYF,TGTGCCAGCAGCCAACAGGGACCGGGAGGGGGAGATACGCAGTATTTT
TRBV6-6,TRBJ1-5,TRBD1,.,CASSSRQGAGNQPQHF,TGTGCCAGCAGTTCCAGACAGGGGGCTGGAAATCAGCCCCAGCATTTT
TRBV5-1,TRBJ2-3,.,.,CASSLQTSTDTQYF,TGCGCCAGCAGCTTGCAGACTAGCACAGATACGCAGTATTTT
TRBV6-5,TRBJ1-1,.,few,CASRTGTEAFF,TGTGCCAGCAGAACAGGCACTGAAGCTTTCTTT